This paragraph covers one T cell receptor beta chain sequence. The sample is drawn from a study of blood T cells in healthy people across ages. A J-beta primer mix and a sample-barcoded 5' primer were used in a second PCR of about 6 to 12 cycles. TCRdb reprocessed the 5' RACE reads with MiXCR, giving one entry per CDR3 protein. The data show approximately 670,000 distinct CDR3 sequences, roughly two fifths seen once. This sequence was found in a man older than 75 in good health. The sample taken for sequencing was blood.

The CDR3 loop is CASSSQGAALTEQFF. The CDR3 nucleotides are TGTGCCAGCAGTTCACAGGGGGCGGCACTAACTGAGCAGTTCTTC. V and J are TRBV7-8 and TRBJ2-1, with 9 bases fitting TRBD1. CDR1 is SGHVS, CDR2 FQNEAQ, per germline. V was pared by 6 bases and J by 9 bases, with 12 bases of the junction left unmatched. CDR3 length: 15 amino acids.